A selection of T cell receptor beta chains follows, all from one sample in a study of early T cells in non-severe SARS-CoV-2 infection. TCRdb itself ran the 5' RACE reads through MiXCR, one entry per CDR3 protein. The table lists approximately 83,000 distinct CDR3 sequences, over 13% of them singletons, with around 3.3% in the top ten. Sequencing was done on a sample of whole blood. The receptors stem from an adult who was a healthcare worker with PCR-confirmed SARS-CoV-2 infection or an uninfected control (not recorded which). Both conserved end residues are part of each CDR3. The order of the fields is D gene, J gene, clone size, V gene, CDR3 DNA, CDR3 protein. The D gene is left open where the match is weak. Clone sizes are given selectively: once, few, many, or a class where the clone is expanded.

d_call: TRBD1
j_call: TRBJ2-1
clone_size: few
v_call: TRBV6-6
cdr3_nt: TGTGCCAGCAGTCCACAGGGGGGCTCCTACAATGAACAGTTCTTC
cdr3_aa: CASSPQGGSYNEQFF

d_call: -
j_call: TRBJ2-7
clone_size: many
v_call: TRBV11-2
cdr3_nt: TGTGCCAGCAGCTTAATGCTCCAGGGTCCGGAGCAGTACTTC
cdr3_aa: CASSLMLQGPEQYF

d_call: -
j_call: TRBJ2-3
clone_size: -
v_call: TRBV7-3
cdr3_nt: TGTGCCAGCAGCTTAAGTGCAGATACGCAGTATTTT
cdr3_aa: CASSLSADTQYF

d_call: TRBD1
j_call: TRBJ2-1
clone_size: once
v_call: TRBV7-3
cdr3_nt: TGTGCCAGCAGCCCTCGAGGGGGCAGCTCCTACAATGAGCCGTTCTTC
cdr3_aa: CASSPRGGSSYNEPFF

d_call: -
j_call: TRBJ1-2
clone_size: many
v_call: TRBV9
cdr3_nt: TGTGCCAGCAGCCCAGGGCTACGCGATGGCTACACCTTC
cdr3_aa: CASSPGLRDGYTF

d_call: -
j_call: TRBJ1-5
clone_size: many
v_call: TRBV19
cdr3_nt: TGTGCCAGTAGTATGGGGGGCCAGGGTATTCAACCCCAGCATTTT
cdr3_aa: CASSMGGQGIQPQHF

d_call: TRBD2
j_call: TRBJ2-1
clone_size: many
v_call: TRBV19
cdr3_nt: TGTGCCAGTACCGCCTTAAGCGGGGGGGCCATTGAGCAGTTCTTC
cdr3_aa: CASTALSGGAIEQFF

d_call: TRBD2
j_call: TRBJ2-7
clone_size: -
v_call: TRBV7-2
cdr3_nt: TGTGCCAGCAGCTTACCTGGCCCGCGGGGTAGCGGGAGGGTTGAGCAGTACTTC
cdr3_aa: CASSLPGPRGSGRVEQYF

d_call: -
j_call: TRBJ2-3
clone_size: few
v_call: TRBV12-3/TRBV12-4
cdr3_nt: TGTGCCAGCACCACAAGGGTTGCGGGGCCCACAGATACGCAGTATTTT
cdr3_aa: CASTTRVAGPTDTQYF

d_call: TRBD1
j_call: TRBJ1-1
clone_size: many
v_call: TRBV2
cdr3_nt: TGTGCCAGCAGTCCACAGAACGGACAGGGGGTGGACACTGAAGCTTTCTTT
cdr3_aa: CASSPQNGQGVDTEAFF

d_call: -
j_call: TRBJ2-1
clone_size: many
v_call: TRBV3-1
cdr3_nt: TGTGCCAGCAGCCAAGAGGGACGGGCTGAGCAGTTCTTC
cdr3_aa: CASSQEGRAEQFF

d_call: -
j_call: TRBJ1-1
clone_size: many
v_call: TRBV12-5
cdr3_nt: TGTGCTAGTGGTACCTCAGCCATGAACACTGAAGCTTTCTTT
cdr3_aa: CASGTSAMNTEAFF

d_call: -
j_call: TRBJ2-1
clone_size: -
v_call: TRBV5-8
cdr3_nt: TGTGCCAGCAGCTTGCCGAACAATGAGCAGTTCTTC
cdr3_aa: CASSLPNNEQFF

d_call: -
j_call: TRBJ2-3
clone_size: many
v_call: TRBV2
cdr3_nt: TGTGCCAGCAGTGAAAGGGCGGCAGATACGCAGTATTTT
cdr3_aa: CASSERAADTQYF

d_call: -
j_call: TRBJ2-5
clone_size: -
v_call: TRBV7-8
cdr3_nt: TGTGCCAGCAGCTTTAGGGGACAGACCCAGTACTTC
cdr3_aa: CASSFRGQTQYF

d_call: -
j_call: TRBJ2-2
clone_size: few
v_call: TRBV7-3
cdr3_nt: TGTGCCAGCAGCTTAACCCCTAGCCCCACCGGGGAGCTGTTTTTT
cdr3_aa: CASSLTPSPTGELFF

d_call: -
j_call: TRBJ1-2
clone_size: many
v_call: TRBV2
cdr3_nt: TGTGCCAGCGAGCAGGGGCTTAATCGAGACTATGGCTACACCTTC
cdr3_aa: CASEQGLNRDYGYTF

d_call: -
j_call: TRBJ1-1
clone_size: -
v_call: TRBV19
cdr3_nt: TGTGCCAGTAGTATGAATCCCGTTATGAACACTGAAGCTTTCTTT
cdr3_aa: CASSMNPVMNTEAFF

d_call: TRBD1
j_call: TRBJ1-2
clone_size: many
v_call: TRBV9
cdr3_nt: TGTGCCAGCAGCCCTGGACAGGCCAACCCTAACTATGGCTACACCTTC
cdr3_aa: CASSPGQANPNYGYTF

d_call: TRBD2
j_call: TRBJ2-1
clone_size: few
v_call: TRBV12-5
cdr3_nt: TGTGCTAGTGGTTCCGCTAGCGGGAGCGCCACCTACAATGAGCAGTTCTTC
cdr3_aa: CASGSASGSATYNEQFF

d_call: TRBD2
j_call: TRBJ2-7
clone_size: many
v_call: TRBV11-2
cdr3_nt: TGTGCCAGCAGCTCGTCCTGGACTAGCGGTTCCAGCTCCTACGAGCAGTACTTC
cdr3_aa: CASSSSWTSGSSSYEQYF

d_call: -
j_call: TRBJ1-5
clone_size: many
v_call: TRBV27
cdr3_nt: TGTGCCAGCAGTTTGGGAGGGCAGCCCCAGCATTTT
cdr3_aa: CASSLGGQPQHF